This TCR beta chain was sequenced during a study of blood T cell repertoires in COVID-19 (dated by TCRdb to 2020 to 2021). Some background on the complete study: Collaborator samples came from the United States, Italy and Spain and covered acute and convalescent phases of COVID-19. The material from the prospective study consisted of cDNA or gDNA derived from T cells, B-cell-depleted T cells, or PBMCs. Deeply sampled blood TCRbeta repertoires from subjects exposed to, actively infected with, or recovered from COVID-19 were included in the dataset. The repertoires were made available in a free public database intended to serve as a resource for research on the immune response to SARS-CoV-2. The samples were drawn from the first 160 participants of the ongoing ImmuneRACE study and from 1,254 subjects provided by 6 global collaborators. A de-identified subject ID, COVID-19 status, age in years and sex were almost always included in the sample metadata. HLA class I and class II types, where available, came from metadata supplied by the sample provider rather than from assay-based typing.

The investigation overall reported the following: Clinical and demographic metadata were provided uncurated, with the amount varying by source and participant.

Whole blood was collected in K2EDTA tubes by collaborating institutions according to the institutions' own protocols. For TCRbeta analysis, collaborators shipped samples in one of three forms: frozen whole blood, isolated PBMCs, or DNA extracted from either of those sample types. The CDR3, cysteine through phenylalanine, is 12 amino acids long. Only the CDR3 part of the read is kept: 36 bases, read in frame from the first base. Per the germline V gene, SGHTA is the CDR1 and FQGNSA is the CDR2. The V and J ends are trimmed by 3 bases and 11 bases, leaving 11 bases between them. As concerns this clone: No antigen is known for it. Base qualities are not recorded, but no much larger clone differs from it by a single base.

The immunoSEQ Assay, a bias-controlled multiplex PCR, was used to amplify TCRbeta CDR3 regions from genomic DNA. Per the source publication's procedure: The number of nucleated cells in each sample was estimated from the amplification of reference gene primers within the assay. To quantify the absolute abundance of each unique TCRbeta CDR3 rearrangement, sequence reads were collapsed and filtered. For each sample, productive Simpson clonality was calculated as the square root of Simpson's diversity index over productive rearrangements. TCRdb carries this immuneACCESS record with in-frame sequences only. Its versions omit some clonotypes, under half of them owing to an unresolved V gene in the studies checked, with the rest unexplained. V and J calls and clone size are as listed in that table; D and trimming were resolved from the DNA. A total of roughly 66,000 clones appear in this sample, roughly four fifths of them only once. The ten largest clones add up to roughly 4.7% of the sample.

The chain uses TRBV7-2 and TRBJ2-1; TRBD1 is perhaps the D gene, given 5 matching bases. The sample taken for sequencing was peripheral blood. The TCR sequence derives from a woman aged 55-75 years with acute or convalescent COVID-19. This receptor has the CDR3 CASSFSGIKQFF. The DNA reads as follows: TGTGCCAGCAGCTTCTCAGGGATTAAGCAGTTCTTC.